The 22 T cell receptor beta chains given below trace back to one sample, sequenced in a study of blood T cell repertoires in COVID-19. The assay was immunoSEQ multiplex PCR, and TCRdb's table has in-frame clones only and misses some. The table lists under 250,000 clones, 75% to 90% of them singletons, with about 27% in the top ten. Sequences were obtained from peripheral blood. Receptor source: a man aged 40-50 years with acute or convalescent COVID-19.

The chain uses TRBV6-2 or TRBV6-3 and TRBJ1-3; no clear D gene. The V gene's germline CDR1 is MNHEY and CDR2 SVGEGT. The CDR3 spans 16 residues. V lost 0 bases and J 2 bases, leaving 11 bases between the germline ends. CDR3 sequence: CASSYSRSGAGNTIYF. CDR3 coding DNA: TGTGCCAGCAGTTACTCAAGGTCGGGAGCTGGAAACACCATATATTTT.

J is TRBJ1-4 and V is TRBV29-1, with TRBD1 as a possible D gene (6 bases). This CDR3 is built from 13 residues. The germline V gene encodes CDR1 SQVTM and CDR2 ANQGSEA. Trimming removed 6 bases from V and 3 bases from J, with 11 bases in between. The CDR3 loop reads CSVGTRSNEKLFF. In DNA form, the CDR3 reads TGCAGCGTAGGGACACGCTCTAATGAAAAACTGTTTTTT.

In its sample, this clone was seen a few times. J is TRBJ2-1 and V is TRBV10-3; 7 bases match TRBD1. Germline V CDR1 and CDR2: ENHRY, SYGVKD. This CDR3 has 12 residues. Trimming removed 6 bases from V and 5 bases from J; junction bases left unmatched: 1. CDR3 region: CAISGTDNEQFF. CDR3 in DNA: TGTGCCATCAGCGGGACAGACAATGAGCAGTTCTTC.

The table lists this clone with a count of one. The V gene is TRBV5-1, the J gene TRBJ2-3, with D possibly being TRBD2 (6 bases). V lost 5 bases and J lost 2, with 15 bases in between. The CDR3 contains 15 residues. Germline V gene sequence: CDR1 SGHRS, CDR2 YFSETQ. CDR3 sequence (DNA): TGCGCCAGCAGAAGGGACTCGAGATACACAGATACGCAGTATTTT. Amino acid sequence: CASRRDSRYTDTQYF.

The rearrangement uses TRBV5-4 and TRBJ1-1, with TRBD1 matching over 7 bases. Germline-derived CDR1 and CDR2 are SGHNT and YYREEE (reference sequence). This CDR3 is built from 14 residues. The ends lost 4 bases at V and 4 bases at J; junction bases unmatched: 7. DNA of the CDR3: TGTGCCAGCAGCCTACGACAGGGCTCCACTGAAGCTTTCTTT. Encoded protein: CASSLRQGSTEAFF.

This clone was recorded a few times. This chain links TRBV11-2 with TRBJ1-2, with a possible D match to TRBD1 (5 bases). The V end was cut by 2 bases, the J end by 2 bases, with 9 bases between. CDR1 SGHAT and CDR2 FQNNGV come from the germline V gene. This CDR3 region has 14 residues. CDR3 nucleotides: TGTGCCAGCAGCTTAACGGGGGTCAACTATGGCTACACCTTC. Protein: CASSLTGVNYGYTF.

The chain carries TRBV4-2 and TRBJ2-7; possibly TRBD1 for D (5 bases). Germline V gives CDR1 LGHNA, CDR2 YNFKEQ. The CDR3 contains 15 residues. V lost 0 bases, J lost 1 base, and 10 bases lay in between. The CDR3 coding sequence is TGTGCCAGCAGCCAAGAAGGACACCCTTCCTACGAGCAGTACTTC. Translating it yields CASSQEGHPSYEQYF.

The CDR3 loop is CASSLEDRVGEQYF. In DNA form, the CDR3 reads TGTGCCAGCAGCTTAGAAGACAGGGTAGGGGAGCAGTACTTC. J is TRBJ2-7 and V is TRBV7-2, with 7 bases fitting TRBD1. CDR1 is SGHTA, CDR2 FQGNSA, per germline. The trim removed 1 base at V and 7 bases at J, leaving 7 bases unmatched. The CDR3 totals 14 residues.

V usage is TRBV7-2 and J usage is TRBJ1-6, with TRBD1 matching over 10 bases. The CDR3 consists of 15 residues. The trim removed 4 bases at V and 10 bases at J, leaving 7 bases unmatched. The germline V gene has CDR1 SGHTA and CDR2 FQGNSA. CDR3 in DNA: TGTGCCAGCAGCTCCAGGACAGGGGGTGGCTCACCCCTCCACTTT. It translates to CASSSRTGGGSPLHF. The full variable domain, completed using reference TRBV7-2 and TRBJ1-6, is GAGVSQSPSNKVTEKGKDVELRCDPISGHTALYWYRQSLGQGLEFLIYFQGNSAPDKSGLPSDRFSAERTGGSVSTLTIQRTQQEDSAVYLCASSSRTGGGSPLHFGNGTRLTVT.

CDR3 nucleotides: TGTGCCAGCAGTGAAGGCTACGGGAACTATGGCTACACCTTC. As protein: CASSEGYGNYGYTF. The chain links TRBV6-1 to TRBJ1-2; D gene ambiguous. Between the trimmed V and J ends, which lost 1 base and 2 bases, there was a span of 8 bases. This CDR3 is built from 14 residues. CDR1 and CDR2 from the germline V gene are MNHNS and SASEGT.

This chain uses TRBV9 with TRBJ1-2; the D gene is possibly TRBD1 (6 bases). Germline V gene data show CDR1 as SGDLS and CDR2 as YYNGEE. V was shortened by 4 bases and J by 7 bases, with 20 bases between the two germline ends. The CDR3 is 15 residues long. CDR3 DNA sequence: TGTGCCAGCAGCTCATCGGAACAGGGTTTGCGTGGCTACACCTTC. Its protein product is CASSSSEQGLRGYTF.

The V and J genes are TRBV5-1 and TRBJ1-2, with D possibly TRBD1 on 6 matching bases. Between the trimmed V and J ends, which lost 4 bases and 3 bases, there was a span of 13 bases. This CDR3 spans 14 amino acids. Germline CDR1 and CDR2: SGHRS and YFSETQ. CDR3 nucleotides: TGCGCCAGCAGCGCCCCACAGGGTGACTATGGCTACACCTTC. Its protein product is CASSAPQGDYGYTF.

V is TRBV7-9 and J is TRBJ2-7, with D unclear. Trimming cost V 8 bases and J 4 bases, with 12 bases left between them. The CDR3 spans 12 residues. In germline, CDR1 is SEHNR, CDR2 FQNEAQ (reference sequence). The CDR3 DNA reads TGTGCCAGCGCCGACCCCGGGTACGAGCAGTACTTC. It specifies CASADPGYEQYF.

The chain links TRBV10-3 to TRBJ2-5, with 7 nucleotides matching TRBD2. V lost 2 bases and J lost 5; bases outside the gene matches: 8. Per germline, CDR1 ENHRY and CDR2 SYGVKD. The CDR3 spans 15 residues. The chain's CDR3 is CAISEPGLGVETQYF. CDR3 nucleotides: TGTGCCATCAGTGAGCCTGGACTAGGGGTGGAGACCCAGTACTTC.

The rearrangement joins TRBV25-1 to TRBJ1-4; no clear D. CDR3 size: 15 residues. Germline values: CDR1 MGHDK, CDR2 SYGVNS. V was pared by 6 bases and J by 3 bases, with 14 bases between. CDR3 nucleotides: TGTGCCAGCAGCTTACTTTATGGGCCTAATGAAAAACTGTTTTTT. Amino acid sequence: CASSLLYGPNEKLFF.

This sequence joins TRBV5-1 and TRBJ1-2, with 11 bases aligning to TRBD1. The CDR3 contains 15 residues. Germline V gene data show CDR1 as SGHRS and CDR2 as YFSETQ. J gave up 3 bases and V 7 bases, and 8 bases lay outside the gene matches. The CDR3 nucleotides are TGCGCCAGCTCAGGGGACAGGGGGAGAGACTATGGCTACACCTTC. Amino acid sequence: CASSGDRGRDYGYTF.

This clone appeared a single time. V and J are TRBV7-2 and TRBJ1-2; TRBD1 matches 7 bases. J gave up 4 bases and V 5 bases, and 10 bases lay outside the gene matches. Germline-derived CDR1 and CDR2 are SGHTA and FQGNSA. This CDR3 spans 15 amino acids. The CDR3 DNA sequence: TGTGCCAGCAGCGTTCAGGGGGGTCAACCCTATGGCTACACCTTC. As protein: CASSVQGGQPYGYTF. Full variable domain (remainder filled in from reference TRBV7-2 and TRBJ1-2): GAGVSQSPSNKVTEKGKDVELRCDPISGHTALYWYRQSLGQGLEFLIYFQGNSAPDKSGLPSDRFSAERTGGSVSTLTIQRTQQEDSAVYLCASSVQGGQPYGYTFGSGTRLTVV.

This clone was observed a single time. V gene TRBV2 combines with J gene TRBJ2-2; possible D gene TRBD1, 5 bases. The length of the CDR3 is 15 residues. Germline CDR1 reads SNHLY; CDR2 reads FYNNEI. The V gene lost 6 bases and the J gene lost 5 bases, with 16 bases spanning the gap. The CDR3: CASRETVGRTGELFF. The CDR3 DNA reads TGTGCCAGCAGGGAGACAGTGGGGCGGACCGGGGAGCTGTTTTTT.

In DNA, the CDR3 is TGTGCCAGCAGCTTCCACAGGGGAACAGAGACCCAGTACTTC. Its translation: CASSFHRGTETQYF. The genes are TRBV7-2 and TRBJ2-5, with TRBD1 matching 7 bases. The CDR3 has 14 amino acids. Germline values: CDR1 SGHTA, CDR2 FQGNSA. With V trimmed by 3 bases and J by 4 bases, 5 bases remained unmatched.

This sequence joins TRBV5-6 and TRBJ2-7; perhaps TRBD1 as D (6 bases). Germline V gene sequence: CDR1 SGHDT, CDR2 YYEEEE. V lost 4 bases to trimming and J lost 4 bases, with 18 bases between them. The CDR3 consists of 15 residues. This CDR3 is CASSNWGLQGYEQYF. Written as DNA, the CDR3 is TGTGCCAGCAGCAATTGGGGGCTCCAGGGGTACGAGCAGTACTTC.

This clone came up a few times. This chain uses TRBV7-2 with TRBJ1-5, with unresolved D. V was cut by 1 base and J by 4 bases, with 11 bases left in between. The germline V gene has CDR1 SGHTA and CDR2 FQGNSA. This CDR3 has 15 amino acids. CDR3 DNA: TGTGCCAGCAGCTTAGACGGGAAAACAAATCAGCCCCAGCATTTT. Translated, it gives CASSLDGKTNQPQHF.

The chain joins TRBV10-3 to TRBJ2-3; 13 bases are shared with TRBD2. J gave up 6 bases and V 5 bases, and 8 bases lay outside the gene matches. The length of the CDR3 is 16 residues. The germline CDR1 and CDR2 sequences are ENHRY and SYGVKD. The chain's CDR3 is CAISRGLAGSGDTQYF. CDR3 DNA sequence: TGTGCCATCAGTCGGGGACTAGCGGGATCAGGGGATACGCAGTATTTT.